These T cell receptor beta chains were read from a single sample in a study of blood T cells in healthy people across ages. TCRdb re-called the 5' RACE reads through MiXCR, storing one row per CDR3 protein. The sample consists of about 1.7 million distinct CDR3 sequences, approximately 30% of them appearing once. The sequencing input was blood. All receptors derive from a woman in her thirties in good health. Both conserved end residues are trimmed from each CDR3. Some rows have no size entry. The others give once, few or many, or a class for an expanded clone.

j_call v_call clone_size cdr3_aa
TRBJ2-5 TRBV6-2/TRBV6-3 few ASSYGGAGFRETQY
TRBJ1-2 TRBV11-2 NA ASSLDRAGGGYT
TRBJ1-1 TRBV6-6 NA ASSYLPGQAEAF
TRBJ2-7 TRBV3-1 NA ASSQDRGRREQY
TRBJ1-1 TRBV3-1 NA ASSLLRQTEAF
TRBJ2-2 TRBV10-3 NA AISETGPPTGELF
TRBJ2-3 TRBV5-1 NA ASSGGVRLAGADTQY
TRBJ2-1 TRBV4-2 many ASSQEGGGGAFLDEQF
TRBJ2-7 TRBV7-2 NA ASSLGTLAGGYEQY
TRBJ1-6 TRBV10-3 NA AISGQVGGRGTLH
TRBJ1-2 TRBV7-2 NA ASRRGGTTNYGYT
TRBJ1-4 TRBV7-2 few ATSRGQLNEKLF
TRBJ2-7 TRBV28 few ASSLDGVSAQY
TRBJ2-7 TRBV20-1 NA SARETSWGEQY
TRBJ1-2 TRBV27 NA DSTQTGTGAYGYT
TRBJ1-6 TRBV7-9 NA ASSDGLGRYSPPH
TRBJ1-5 TRBV21-1 NA ASTDRGEVGNQPQH
TRBJ2-6 TRBV2 NA ASSRDGGAGANVLT
TRBJ1-3 TRBV12-3/TRBV12-4 NA ASSPSANSGNTIY
TRBJ2-7 TRBV10-3 many AISEQSSYEQY
TRBJ2-3 TRBV5-1 many ASSLDRGPDTQY
TRBJ2-1 TRBV29-1 many SVGTGRYEQF
TRBJ2-3 TRBV4-1 NA ASSQILSGGAVDTQY
TRBJ2-4 TRBV7-9 NA ASSLALTSSQNIQY
TRBJ1-6 TRBV15 many ATRGTEVSPLH
TRBJ1-5 TRBV24-1 NA ATSEQGGNQPQH